The present TCR beta chain was sequenced within a study of a mutant IDH1 vaccine in newly diagnosed glioma listed by TCRdb under 2021. Study-level background: Vaccination began 4-6 weeks after radiotherapy alone, or alongside temozolomide cycles in the chemotherapy-containing groups. Longitudinal TCRB deep sequencing was done for some 26 treated patients, wherever samples were available for exploratory analyses. The week-35 safety follow-up took place at visit V12, and the week-47 end of study took place at visit V13. Peripheral blood was collected at six visits: V03 (baseline), V05, V07, V10, V12 and V13. The 30 to 40 treated patients were approximately 62% male and roughly 40% female, with a mean age of around 40 years. Prior to enrollment, standard therapy consisting of radiotherapy alone, temozolomide alone, or radiochemotherapy with temozolomide had been administered to patients, with the combination being received by most patients. Beyond this particular receptor, the publication reports: According to the authors, sample limitations meant that analyses of patient blood samples could not be reproduced. PBMC samples for TCRB deep sequencing were selected based on availability. Vaccine-induced immune responses across multiple MHC alleles were detected in about 93% of patients. Pseudoprogression appeared unrelated to alterations in the top peripheral T cell clonotypes detected by TCRB sequencing.

The library was obtained by the immunoSEQ multiplex PCR assay. Rearranged TCR beta chain sequences were amplified with the hsTCRB Kit following the manufacturer's protocol. Sequencing of TCRB libraries was carried out on an Illumina MiSeq. The authors' analysis ran thus. The kit vendor's proprietary platform handled demultiplexing, trimming and gene mapping. Drawn from immuneACCESS, this table holds only the in-frame rearrangements with V and J called that TCRdb kept. Clones are partly lost; checked studies trace under half to an unresolved V gene and leave the rest unexplained. V and J calls and clone size are as listed in that table; D and trimming were resolved from the DNA. The sample table lists 35,000 to 50,000 clones, roughly 92% of them with a count of one. The biggest ten clones account for roughly 2.4% of the sample. A remark on this clone: Its antigen is currently not known. No much larger clone is present one base from it, and per-base qualities are unavailable.

In light of the paper, this sample's time point label describes: week 35, safety follow-up. Every vaccine dose consisted of 300 ug of a 20-mer mutant IDH1 peptide in Montanide, administered subcutaneously together with topical imiquimod. Patients were given eight vaccinations, in weeks 1, 3, 5, 7, 11, 15, 19 and 23, which matched visits V03 through V10. Donors had newly diagnosed WHO grade 3 or 4 IDH1-mutant astrocytomas with loss of nuclear ATRX. The samples were drawn from NOA16, a multicentre, single-arm, open-label phase I trial in Germany that tested a mutant IDH1 peptide vaccine in humans for the first time. Genomic DNA for TCRB sequencing was extracted from EDTA blood using the DNeasy Blood and Tissue Kit. CDR1 and CDR2, per the germline V gene, are MGHRA and YSYEKL. V was cut back by 2 bases and J by 6 bases, leaving a gap of 8 bases between them. The CDR3 runs 12 residues from the cysteine to the phenylalanine. Just CDR3 DNA is preserved here, 36 bases in frame from base 1.

Recombination connected TRBV4-1 to TRBJ2-7, with no confidently assigned D gene. The source of this sequence is a man over 45 with glioma. Sequencing used PBMCs, obtained from a glioma patient whose treatment included an IDH1 peptide vaccine. The nucleotide sequence is given as TGCGCCAGCAGCCAATCCTCCGGCGAGCAGTACTTC. Translation gives CASSQSSGEQYF.